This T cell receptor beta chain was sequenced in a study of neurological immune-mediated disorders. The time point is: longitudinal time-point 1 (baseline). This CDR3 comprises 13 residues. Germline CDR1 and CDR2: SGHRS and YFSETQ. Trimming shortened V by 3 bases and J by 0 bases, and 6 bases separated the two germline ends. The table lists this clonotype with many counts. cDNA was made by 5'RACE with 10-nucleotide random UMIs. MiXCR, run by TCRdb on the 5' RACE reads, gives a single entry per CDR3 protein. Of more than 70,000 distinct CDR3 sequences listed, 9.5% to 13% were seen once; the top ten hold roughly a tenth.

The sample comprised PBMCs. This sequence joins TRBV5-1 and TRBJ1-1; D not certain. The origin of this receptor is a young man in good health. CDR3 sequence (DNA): TGCGCCAGCAGCTGGACCTTGAACACTGAAGCTTTCTTT. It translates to CASSWTLNTEAFF.